This TCR beta chain was sequenced during a study of blood T cells in healthy people across ages. Each donor had approximately 10 milliliters of peripheral blood drawn. This clonotype has only a few counts. Per germline, CDR1 LNHDA and CDR2 SQIVND (reference sequence). Deletions cut 7 bases from V and 4 bases from J, with 11 bases between. The CDR3 covers 14 residues. Primers used in a second PCR of about 7 to 11 cycles were a sample-barcoded 5' primer and a J-beta primer mix. TCRdb passed the 5' RACE reads through MiXCR, listing each CDR3 protein once. The data hold around 1.1 million distinct CDR3 sequences, with roughly two fifths observed a single time.

The sequencing sample was made of blood. The rearrangement uses TRBV19 and TRBJ2-6; D unresolved. The TCR was taken from a man younger than 35 in good health. Here the CDR3 reads CASNPGPGANVLTF. CDR3 nucleotide sequence: TGTGCCAGTAACCCTGGTCCCGGGGCCAACGTCCTGACTTTC.